The present T cell receptor (beta chain) was sequenced within a study of neurological immune-mediated disorders. The cDNA was generated by 5'RACE with 10-nucleotide random UMIs. A single record per CDR3 protein comes from TCRdb applying MiXCR to the 5' RACE reads. The sample yields 46,000 or so distinct CDR3 sequences, about a tenth seen once. PBMCs stored at -80 C, 2 million in total, were the source of the unsorted libraries. The CDR3 length is 17 residues. Germline CDR1 and CDR2: KGHDR and SFDVKD. V dropped 3 bases and J dropped 10; count of bases not matched to a gene: 16. Many counts were recorded for this clonotype. Its antigen is undetermined. Study-wide results and caveats: The absence of any CDR3 amino acid sequence shared by expanded clones across subjects suggests that repertoires were private in all groups. The highest TCR clonal expansion occurred in HTLV-1-associated myelopathy; multiple sclerosis fell below healthy controls.

V usage is TRBV24-1 and J usage is TRBJ2-1; 8 nucleotides line up with TRBD1. The clonotype was recovered from a woman aged 35 to 49 with HTLV-1-associated myelopathy (HAM/TSP). Sequencing input: PBMCs. In DNA form, the CDR3 reads TGTGCCACCAGTGATCCCGGACAGGGTGACTCCGGACGGGAGCAGTTCTTC. This gives the protein CATSDPGQGDSGREQFF.